The source of this T cell receptor beta chain is a study of identical twins. Ten or more counts support this clonotype. Its specificity is unknown. The CDR3 totals 15 residues. In germline, CDR1 is SGHRS, CDR2 YFSETQ. Trimming took 2 bases from V and 3 from J; bases not matched to a gene: 3. TCRdb recomputed calls from the 5' RACE reads with MiXCR, one row per CDR3 protein. This table has 600,000 to 700,000 distinct CDR3 sequences, over 20% appearing once. Overall study results and limits: Models underestimated TCR alpha sharing (out-of-frame) in monozygotic twins. Abundant beta clonotypes from cord blood had fewer insertions, unlike memory repertoires, which showed none.

These data also formed part of another study, on T cells expressing NK-cell markers. That investigation notes: The authors applied an anti-gamma-delta TCR antibody in several experiments, and it restricted sorting to alpha-beta TCR T cells.

J is TRBJ2-1 and V is TRBV5-1, with 9 bases aligning to TRBD2. The clonotype originates from a young woman in good health. Sequencing was performed on PBMCs. This chain's CDR3 is CASSFSGSVYNEQFF. Written as DNA, the CDR3 is TGCGCCAGCAGCTTTAGCGGGAGTGTCTACAATGAGCAGTTCTTC.